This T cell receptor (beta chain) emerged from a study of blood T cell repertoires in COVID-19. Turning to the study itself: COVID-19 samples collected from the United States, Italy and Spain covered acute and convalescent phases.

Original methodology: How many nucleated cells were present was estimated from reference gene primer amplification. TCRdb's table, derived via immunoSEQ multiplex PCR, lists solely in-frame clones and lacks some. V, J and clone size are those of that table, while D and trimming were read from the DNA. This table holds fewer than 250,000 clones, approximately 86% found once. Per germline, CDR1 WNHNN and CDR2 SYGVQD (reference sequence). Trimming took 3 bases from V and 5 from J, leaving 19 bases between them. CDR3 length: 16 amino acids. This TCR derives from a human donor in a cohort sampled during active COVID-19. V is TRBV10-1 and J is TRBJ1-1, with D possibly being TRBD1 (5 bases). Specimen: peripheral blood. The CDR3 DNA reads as TGCGCCAGCAGTGATAACCCAAGCAGGGCGGATACTGAAGCTTTCTTT. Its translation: CASSDNPSRADTEAFF.